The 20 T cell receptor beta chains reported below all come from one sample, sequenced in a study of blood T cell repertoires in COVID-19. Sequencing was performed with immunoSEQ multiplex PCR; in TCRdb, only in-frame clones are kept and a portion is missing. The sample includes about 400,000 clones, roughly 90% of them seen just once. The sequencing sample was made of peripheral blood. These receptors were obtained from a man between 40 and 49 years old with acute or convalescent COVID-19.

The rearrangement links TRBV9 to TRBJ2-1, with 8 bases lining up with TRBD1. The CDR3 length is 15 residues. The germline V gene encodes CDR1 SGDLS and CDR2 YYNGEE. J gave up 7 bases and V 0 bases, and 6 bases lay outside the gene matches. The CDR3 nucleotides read TGTGCCAGCAGCGTAGCCGGGACAGGTAGTAATGAGCAGTTCTTC. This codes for CASSVAGTGSNEQFF. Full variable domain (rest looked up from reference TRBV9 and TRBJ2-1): DSGVTQTPKHLITATGQRVTLRCSPRSGDLSVYWYQQSLDQGLQFLIQYYNGEERAKGNILERFSAQQFPDLHSELNLSSLELGDSALYFCASSVAGTGSNEQFFGPGTRLTVL.

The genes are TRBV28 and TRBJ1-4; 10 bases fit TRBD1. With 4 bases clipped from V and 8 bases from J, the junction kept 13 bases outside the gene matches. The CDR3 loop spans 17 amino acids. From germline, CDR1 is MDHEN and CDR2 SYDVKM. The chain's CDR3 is CASSSNSLPGQGEKLFF. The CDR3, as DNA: TGTGCCAGCAGTTCCAACTCCCTCCCGGGACAGGGGGAAAAACTGTTTTTT.

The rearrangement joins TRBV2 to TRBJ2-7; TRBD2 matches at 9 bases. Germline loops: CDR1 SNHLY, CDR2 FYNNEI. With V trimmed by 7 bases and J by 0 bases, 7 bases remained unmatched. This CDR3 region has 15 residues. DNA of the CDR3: TGTGCCAGCACCGAGGGTAGCGGGAGCTCCTACGAGCAGTACTTC. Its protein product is CASTEGSGSSYEQYF. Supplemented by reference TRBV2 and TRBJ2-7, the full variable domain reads EPEVTQTPSHQVTQMGQEVILRCVPISNHLYFYWYRQILGQKVEFLVSFYNNEISEKSEIFDDQFSVERPDGSNFTLKIRSTKLEDSAMYFCASTEGSGSSYEQYFGPGTRLTVT.

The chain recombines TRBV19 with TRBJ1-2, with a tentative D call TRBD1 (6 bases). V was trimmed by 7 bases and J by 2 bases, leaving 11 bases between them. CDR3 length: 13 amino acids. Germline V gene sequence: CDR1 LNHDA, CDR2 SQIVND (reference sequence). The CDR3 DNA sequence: TGTGCCAGTACGACGGACAGAAACTATGGCTACACCTTC. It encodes CASTTDRNYGYTF.

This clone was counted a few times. The CDR3 protein is CASSPWTGGEQFF. The CDR3 DNA is TGTGCCAGCAGCCCTTGGACAGGCGGCGAGCAGTTCTTC. The chain is built from TRBV7-3 and TRBJ2-1; TRBD1 matches at 7 bases. The CDR3 is 13 residues long. V lost 5 bases, J lost 10 bases, and 8 bases stayed unmatched. Germline CDR1 SGHTA, CDR2 FQGTGA.

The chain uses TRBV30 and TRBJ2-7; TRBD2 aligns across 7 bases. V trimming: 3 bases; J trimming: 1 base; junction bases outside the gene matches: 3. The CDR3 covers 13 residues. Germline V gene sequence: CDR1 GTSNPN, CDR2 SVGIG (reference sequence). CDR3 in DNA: TGTGCCTGGAGACCTAGCGGTTCCTACGAGCAGTACTTC. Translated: CAWRPSGSYEQYF.

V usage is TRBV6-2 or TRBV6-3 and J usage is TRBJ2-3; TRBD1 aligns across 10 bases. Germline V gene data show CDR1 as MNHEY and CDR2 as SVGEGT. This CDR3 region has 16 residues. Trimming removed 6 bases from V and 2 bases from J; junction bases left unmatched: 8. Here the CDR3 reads CASSKRQGADTDTQYF. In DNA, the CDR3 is TGTGCCAGCAGCAAAAGACAGGGGGCCGACACAGATACGCAGTATTTT.

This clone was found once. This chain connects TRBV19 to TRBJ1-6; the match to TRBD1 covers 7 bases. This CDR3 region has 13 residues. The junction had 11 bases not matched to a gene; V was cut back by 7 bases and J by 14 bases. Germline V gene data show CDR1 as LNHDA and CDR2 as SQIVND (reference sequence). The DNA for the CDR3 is TGTGCCAGTACCAGACAGGGCTCCGTATCCCTCCACTTT. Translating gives CASTRQGSVSLHF.

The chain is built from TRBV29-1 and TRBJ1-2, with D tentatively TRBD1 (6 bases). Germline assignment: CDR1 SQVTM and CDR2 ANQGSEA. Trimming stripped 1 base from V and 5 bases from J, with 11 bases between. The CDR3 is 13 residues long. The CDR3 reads CSVEGLGAYGYTF. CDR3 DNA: TGCAGCGTTGAAGGACTGGGGGCGTATGGCTACACCTTC.

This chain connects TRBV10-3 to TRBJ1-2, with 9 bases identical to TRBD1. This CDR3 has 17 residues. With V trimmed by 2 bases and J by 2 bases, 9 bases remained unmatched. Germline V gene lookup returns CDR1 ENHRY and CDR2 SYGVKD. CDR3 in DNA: TGTGCCATCAGTGAGCCTCGGGACAGGGATTCGAACTATGGCTACACCTTC. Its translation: CAISEPRDRDSNYGYTF.

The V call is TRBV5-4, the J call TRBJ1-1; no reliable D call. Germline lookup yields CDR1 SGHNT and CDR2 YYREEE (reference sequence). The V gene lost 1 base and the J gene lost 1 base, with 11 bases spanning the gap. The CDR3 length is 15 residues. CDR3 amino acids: CASSLKPTKNTEAFF. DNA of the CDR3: TGTGCCAGCAGCTTGAAACCAACAAAGAACACTGAAGCTTTCTTT.

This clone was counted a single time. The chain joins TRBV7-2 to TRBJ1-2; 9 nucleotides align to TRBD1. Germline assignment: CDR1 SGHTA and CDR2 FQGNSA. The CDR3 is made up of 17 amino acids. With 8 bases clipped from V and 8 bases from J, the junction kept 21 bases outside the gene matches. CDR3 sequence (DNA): TGTGCCAGCGGAGCCGTGGAGGGACAGGGTAATCTGAGGGGCTACACCTTC. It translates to CASGAVEGQGNLRGYTF.

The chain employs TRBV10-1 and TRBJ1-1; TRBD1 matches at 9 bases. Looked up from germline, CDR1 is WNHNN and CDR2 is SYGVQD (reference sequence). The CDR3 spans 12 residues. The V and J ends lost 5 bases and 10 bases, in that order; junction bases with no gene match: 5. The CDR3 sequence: CASSIGQGPAFF. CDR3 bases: TGCGCCAGCAGTATCGGACAGGGGCCAGCTTTCTTT.

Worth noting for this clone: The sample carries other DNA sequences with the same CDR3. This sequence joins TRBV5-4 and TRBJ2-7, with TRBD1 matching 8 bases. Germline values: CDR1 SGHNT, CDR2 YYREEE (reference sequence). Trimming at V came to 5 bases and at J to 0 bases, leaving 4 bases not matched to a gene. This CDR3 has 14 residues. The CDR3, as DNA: TGTGCCAGCAGTTCCGGACAGGGCTCCTACGAGCAGTACTTC. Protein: CASSSGQGSYEQYF.

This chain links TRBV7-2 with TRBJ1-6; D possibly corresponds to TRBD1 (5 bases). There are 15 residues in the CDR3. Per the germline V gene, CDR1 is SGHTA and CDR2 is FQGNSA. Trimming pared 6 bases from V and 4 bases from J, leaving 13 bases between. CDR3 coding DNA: TGTGCCAGCAGTCCTCCCGGGGGTTATAATTCACCCCTCCACTTT. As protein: CASSPPGGYNSPLHF.

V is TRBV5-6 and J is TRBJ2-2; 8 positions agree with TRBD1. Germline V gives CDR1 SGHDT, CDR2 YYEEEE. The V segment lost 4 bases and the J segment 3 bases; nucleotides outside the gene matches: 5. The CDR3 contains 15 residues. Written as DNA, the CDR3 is TGTGCCAGCAGCGTAAGGACAGGGTACACCGGGGAGCTGTTTTTT. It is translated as CASSVRTGYTGELFF.

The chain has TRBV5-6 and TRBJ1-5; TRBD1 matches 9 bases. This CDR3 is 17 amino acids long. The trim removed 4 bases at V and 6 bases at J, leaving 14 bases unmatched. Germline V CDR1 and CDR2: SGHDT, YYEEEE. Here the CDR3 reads CASSNTRTGVFRQPQHF. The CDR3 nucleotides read TGTGCCAGCAGCAACACTAGGACAGGGGTATTTCGTCAGCCCCAGCATTTT.

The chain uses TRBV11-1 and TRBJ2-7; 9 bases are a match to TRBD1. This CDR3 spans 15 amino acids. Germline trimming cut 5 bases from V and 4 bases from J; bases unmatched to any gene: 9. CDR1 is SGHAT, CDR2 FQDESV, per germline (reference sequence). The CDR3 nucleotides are TGTGCCAGCAGCGCATCCGGGACAGGGTATTACGAGCAGTACTTC. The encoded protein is CASSASGTGYYEQYF.

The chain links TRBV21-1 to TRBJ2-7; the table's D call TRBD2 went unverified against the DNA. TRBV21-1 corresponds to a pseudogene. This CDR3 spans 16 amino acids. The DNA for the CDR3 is TGTGCCAGCAGCAAATCAGGGGGACTAGTATGTTACGAGCAGTACTTC. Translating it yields CASSKSGGLVCYEQYF.

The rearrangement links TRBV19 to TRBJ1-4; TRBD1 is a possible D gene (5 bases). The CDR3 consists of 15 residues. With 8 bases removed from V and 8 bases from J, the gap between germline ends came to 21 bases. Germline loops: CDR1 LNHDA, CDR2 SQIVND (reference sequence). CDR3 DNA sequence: TGTGCCAGTTACGGGGGGACTCTAAAAAACGAAAAACTGTTTTTT. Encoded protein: CASYGGTLKNEKLFF.